Detailed here is one T cell receptor (beta chain). Its antigen remains undetermined. Within one base of it there is no much larger clone, and no base qualities were kept. Based on the germline V gene (reference sequence), the CDR1 and CDR2 sequences are GTSNPN and SVGIG. Measured from the cysteine to the phenylalanine, the CDR3 is 14 residues long. Kept here is only the CDR3 DNA, which spans 42 bases and is read in frame from base 1. Trimming takes 4 bases from V and 4 bases from J, and the germline ends sit 16 bases apart. Each collaborating institution followed its own protocols to collect whole blood in K2EDTA tubes. For TCRbeta analysis, collaborator samples were shipped as frozen whole blood, as isolated PBMCs, or as DNA extracted from either sample type. The sample belongs to a study of blood T cell repertoires in COVID-19 (TCRdb year 2020). Study-wide context: Collaborator samples came from the United States, Italy and Spain and covered acute and convalescent phases of COVID-19. The material from the prospective study consisted of cDNA or gDNA derived from T cells, B-cell-depleted T cells, or PBMCs. Where available, HLA class I and class II types were obtained from metadata supplied by the sample provider rather than from assay-based typing. A de-identified subject ID, COVID-19 status, age in years and sex were almost always included in the sample metadata. The dataset comprised deeply sampled blood TCRbeta repertoires from subjects exposed to, actively infected with, or recovered from COVID-19. The repertoires were released in a freely available public database meant as a resource for research on the immune response to SARS-CoV-2. The samples were drawn from the first 160 participants of the ongoing ImmuneRACE study and from over 950 subjects provided by 6 global collaborators. Findings and caveats that apply to the study as a whole: The quantity of clinical and demographic metadata differed by source and by participant and was supplied without curation.

TCRbeta CDR3 regions were amplified from genomic DNA by means of the immunoSEQ Assay, a bias-controlled multiplex PCR. The authors' analysis ran thus. The number of nucleated cells in each sample was estimated by amplification of reference gene primers within the assay. To quantify the absolute abundance of each unique TCRbeta CDR3 rearrangement, sequence reads were collapsed and filtered. For each sample, productive Simpson clonality was calculated as the square root of Simpson's diversity index over productive rearrangements. The clones in this table, taken by TCRdb from immuneACCESS, are in-frame only. Not every clone is retained; where verified, under half of the shortfall comes from an unresolved V gene, and the cause of the rest is unknown. V and J calls and clone size come straight from that table; D and trimming were deduced from the DNA. Within this sample are over 200,000 clones, with roughly four fifths of them counted one time only. 4% to 5.5% of the sample is held by the ten biggest clonotypes.

The clonotype comes from a man over 45 with active or convalescent COVID-19. The receptor chain draws on TRBV30 and TRBJ1-2; the D gene is perhaps TRBD1, on 6 matching bases. Sample: peripheral blood. CDR3 protein: CAWTRGGSRYGYTF. DNA sequence: TGTGCCTGGACTAGGGGGGGCAGCCGCTATGGCTACACCTTC. Reference TRBV30 and TRBJ1-2 genes cover what lies past the CDR3, so the full variable domain is SQTIHQWPATLVQPVGSPLSLECTVEGTSNPNLYWYRQAAGRGLQLLFYSVGIGQISSEVPQNLSASRPQDRQFILSSKKLLLSDSGFYLCAWTRGGSRYGYTFGSGTRLTVV.